What follows are 27 T cell receptor beta chains derived from one specimen sequenced in a study of shared clonotypes between healthy human individuals. The assay was immunoSEQ multiplex PCR, and TCRdb's table has in-frame clones only and misses some. The top ten clones hold under 0.6% of a sample with about 1.1 million clones, approximately 80% of them seen once. Sequenced sample: memory CD4+ T cells from PBMCs. The subset is: CD45RA-negative fraction. The receptors derive from a man younger than 30 in good health. Some clones in this sample may be carry-over from other donors' samples.

The V gene is TRBV6-8, the J gene TRBJ1-1, with D unresolved. CDR3 length equals 13 residues. The germline V and J ends were trimmed by 9 bases and 3 bases, with 14 bases remaining between them. Germline-derived CDR1 and CDR2 are MNHGY and SAAAGT. The DNA of the CDR3 is TGTGCCAGGGCGGCGGGAGGGCACACTGAAGCTTTCTTT. This encodes CARAAGGHTEAFF.

The V and J genes are TRBV29-1 and TRBJ1-6; maybe TRBD1 (5 bases). The CDR3 extends over 14 amino acids. Between the trimmed V and J ends, which lost 5 bases and 10 bases, there was a span of 18 bases. Germline V CDR1 and CDR2: SQVTM, ANQGSEA. The CDR3 region is CSVQSGTGASPLHF. CDR3 nucleotide sequence: TGCAGCGTTCAAAGTGGGACGGGTGCCTCACCCCTCCACTTT.

This clone was observed a few times. The chain is built from TRBV19 and TRBJ1-2; TRBD1 agrees at 7 bases. This CDR3 comprises 14 residues. Germline V gene lookup returns CDR1 LNHDA and CDR2 SQIVND (reference sequence). The trim removed 1 base at V and 8 bases at J, leaving 7 bases unmatched. The CDR3 reads CASSIGGTVGGYTF. The DNA of the CDR3 is TGTGCCAGTAGTATAGGGGGGACAGTCGGAGGCTACACCTTC. Full variable domain (missing parts from reference TRBV19 and TRBJ1-2): DGGITQSPKYLFRKEGQNVTLSCEQNLNHDAMYWYRQDPGQGLRLIYYSQIVNDFQKGDIAEGYSVSREKKESFPLTVTSAQKNPTAFYLCASSIGGTVGGYTFGSGTRLTVV.

V and J are TRBV27 and TRBJ2-2; 9 bases line up with TRBD2. The CDR3 runs 17 residues. Germline V CDR1 and CDR2: MNHEY, SMNVEV (reference sequence). V shed 2 bases and J 4 bases; nucleotides not matched to a gene: 8. Here the CDR3 reads CASSLGIAGVSTGELFF. CDR3 DNA sequence: TGTGCCAGCAGTTTAGGGATAGCGGGAGTTAGCACCGGGGAGCTGTTTTTT.

The chain recombines TRBV28 with TRBJ1-5, with unresolved D. In germline, CDR1 is MDHEN, CDR2 SYDVKM. The CDR3 has 16 amino acids. With 2 bases removed from V and 0 bases from J, the gap between germline ends came to 11 bases. CDR3 region: CASSLGSLYSNQPQHF. The CDR3, as DNA: TGTGCCAGCAGTTTAGGGTCTCTTTATAGCAATCAGCCCCAGCATTTT.

This chain uses TRBV5-1 with TRBJ2-3; possible D gene TRBD2, 5 bases. Germline V lookup: CDR1 SGHRS, CDR2 YFSETQ. Deletions cut 0 bases from V and 0 bases from J, with 8 bases between. The CDR3 runs to 15 residues. In DNA, the CDR3 is TGCGCCAGCAGCTTGGTTGGGGAGAGCACAGATACGCAGTATTTT. Amino acids: CASSLVGESTDTQYF. Complete variable domain (other parts from reference TRBV5-1 and TRBJ2-3): KAGVTQTPRYLIKTRGQQVTLSCSPISGHRSVSWYQQTPGQGLQFLFEYFSETQRNKGNFPGRFSGRQFSNSRSEMNVSTLELGDSALYLCASSLVGESTDTQYFGPGTRLTVL.

V and J are TRBV11-2 and TRBJ2-1; D gene uncertain. CDR1 is SGHAT and CDR2 is FQNNGV in the germline V gene. The CDR3 totals 13 residues. The germline V and J ends were trimmed by 2 bases and 8 bases, with 10 bases remaining between them. For the CDR3, the DNA is TGTGCCAGCAGCTTAACAATACAAGATGAGCAGTTCTTC. It specifies CASSLTIQDEQFF.

The rearrangement joins TRBV15 to TRBJ2-7; D is unresolved. This CDR3 is built from 16 residues. V was clipped by 0 bases and J by 5 bases, with 17 bases between them. The germline V gene encodes CDR1 LNHNV and CDR2 YYDKDF (reference sequence). The CDR3 DNA is TGTGCCACCAGCAGAGATTACGTGACTCCTGACCACGAGCAGTACTTC. As protein: CATSRDYVTPDHEQYF.

This clone came up once. The chain uses TRBV4-2 and TRBJ1-1; 7 bases are a match to TRBD1. Germline V gene data show CDR1 as LGHNA and CDR2 as YNFKEQ. CDR3 length: 15 residues. Losses at the gene ends were 3 bases for V and 1 base for J; bases not matched to a gene: 5. The CDR3 is CASSHPGQSNTEAFF. In DNA form, the CDR3 reads TGTGCCAGCAGCCACCCGGGACAGTCGAACACTGAAGCTTTCTTT.

This clone was detected only a few times. This chain connects TRBV28 to TRBJ1-5; no clear D. The CDR3 totals 13 residues. Germline assignment: CDR1 MDHEN and CDR2 SYDVKM. V lost 8 bases and J lost 1, with 9 bases in between. The CDR3 reads CASRVGSNQPQHF. The CDR3 DNA sequence: TGTGCCAGCCGGGTCGGGAGCAATCAGCCCCAGCATTTT.

This clone was found a few times. The chain recombines TRBV7-3 with TRBJ2-3, with D possibly matching TRBD1 (6 bases). The CDR3 is made up of 14 amino acids. Germline CDR1 reads SGHTA; CDR2 reads FQGTGA. Trimming cost V 5 bases and J 0 bases, with 9 bases left between them. Here the CDR3 DNA reads TGTGCCAGCAGCCCACAGGGTAGCACAGATACGCAGTATTTT. Protein product: CASSPQGSTDTQYF. Based on the CDR3 plus reference TRBV7-3 and TRBJ2-3, the full variable domain is GAGVSQTPSNKVTEKGKYVELRCDPISGHTALYWYRQSLGQGPEFLIYFQGTGAADDSGLPNDRFFAVRPEGSVSTLKIQRTERGDSAVYLCASSPQGSTDTQYFGPGTRLTVL.

The chain uses TRBV9 and TRBJ1-5; maybe TRBD1 (6 bases). Germline assignment: CDR1 SGDLS and CDR2 YYNGEE. The CDR3 loop spans 15 amino acids. The V gene lost 1 base and the J gene lost 4 bases, with 12 bases spanning the gap. CDR3: CASSVLLGANQPQHF. The DNA for the CDR3 is TGTGCCAGCAGCGTATTATTGGGGGCTAATCAGCCCCAGCATTTT. Full variable domain (missing parts from reference TRBV9 and TRBJ1-5): DSGVTQTPKHLITATGQRVTLRCSPRSGDLSVYWYQQSLDQGLQFLIQYYNGEERAKGNILERFSAQQFPDLHSELNLSSLELGDSALYFCASSVLLGANQPQHFGDGTRLSIL.

V and J are TRBV18 and TRBJ2-1; tentatively, D is TRBD1 (6 bases). Deletions cut 3 bases from V and 1 base from J, with 10 bases between. This CDR3 region has 15 residues. The germline V gene has CDR1 KGHSH and CDR2 LQKENI. CDR3 DNA sequence: TGTGCCAGCTCACCTAAACAGGGATCCTACAATGAGCAGTTCTTC. This translates into CASSPKQGSYNEQFF.

The chain has TRBV28 and TRBJ1-1, with 7 positions matching TRBD1. The CDR3 sequence is 15 residues long. Trimming cost V 5 bases and J 3 bases; bases outside gene matches: 9. Germline V lookup: CDR1 MDHEN, CDR2 SYDVKM. The CDR3 sequence: CASSRQGGKDTEAFF. The CDR3 DNA sequence: TGTGCCAGCAGTAGACAGGGTGGTAAGGACACTGAAGCTTTCTTT.

The rearrangement joins TRBV10-1 to TRBJ1-1; D unresolved. Germline CDR1 and CDR2: WNHNN and SYGVQD (reference sequence). The V end lost 3 bases, the J end lost 1 base, and 6 bases lay between the germline ends. CDR3 length: 13 amino acids. CDR3 nucleotide sequence: TGCGCCAGCAGTGACGGATCGAACACTGAAGCTTTCTTT. It specifies CASSDGSNTEAFF.

The chain carries TRBV5-1 and TRBJ2-7; D remains ambiguous. V lost 0 bases to trimming and J lost 6 bases, with 16 bases between them. Germline V gene data show CDR1 as SGHRS and CDR2 as YFSETQ. The CDR3 is 15 residues long. CDR3 in amino acids: CASSLESISSIEQYF. The CDR3 nucleotides are TGCGCCAGCAGCTTGGAGTCTATTTCCTCAATCGAGCAGTACTTC.

The chain links TRBV9 to TRBJ2-5; no clear D gene. Germline V gene lookup returns CDR1 SGDLS and CDR2 YYNGEE. Trimming took off 3 bases at V and 5 bases at J, with 17 bases between the two ends. There are 15 residues in the CDR3. The CDR3 bases are TGTGCCAGCAGCGATGCCTTGAGATTCGAGGAGACCCAGTACTTC. Protein sequence: CASSDALRFEETQYF.

V is TRBV4-1 and J is TRBJ1-2; weak D call: TRBD1 (6 bases). The germline V and J ends were trimmed by 0 bases and 2 bases, with 10 bases remaining between them. Germline CDR1 reads MGHRA; CDR2 reads YSYEKL. There are 15 residues in the CDR3. The CDR3 bases are TGCGCCAGCAGCCAAGAGGGAACAGGGAACTATGGCTACACCTTC. Translating it yields CASSQEGTGNYGYTF.

The chain carries TRBV5-1 and TRBJ1-2, with D maybe TRBD1 (5 bases). The germline V gene encodes CDR1 SGHRS and CDR2 YFSETQ. This CDR3 has 15 residues. With 3 bases removed from V and 6 bases from J, the gap between germline ends came to 18 bases. The CDR3 loop reads CASSYRDLAAHGYTF. CDR3 bases: TGCGCCAGCAGCTACCGGGACCTAGCAGCCCATGGCTACACCTTC. Supplemented by reference TRBV5-1 and TRBJ1-2, the full variable domain reads KAGVTQTPRYLIKTRGQQVTLSCSPISGHRSVSWYQQTPGQGLQFLFEYFSETQRNKGNFPGRFSGRQFSNSRSEMNVSTLELGDSALYLCASSYRDLAAHGYTFGSGTRLTVV.

V usage is TRBV5-1 and J usage is TRBJ2-2; D remains ambiguous. V lost 2 bases and J lost 1, with 6 bases in between. Per the germline V gene, CDR1 is SGHRS and CDR2 is YFSETQ. The CDR3 sequence is 14 residues long. The CDR3 region is CASSFARNTGELFF. In DNA, the CDR3 is TGCGCCAGCAGCTTCGCTCGGAACACCGGGGAGCTGTTTTTT.

This clone has only one observation. This chain joins TRBV6-5 and TRBJ1-1; D call uncertain. The ends were cut back, 7 bases at V and 8 bases at J, with 17 bases in the middle. Germline CDR1 MNHEY, CDR2 SVGAGI. The CDR3 is made up of 13 amino acids. The CDR3 coding sequence is TGTGCCAGCAACCCCCGCCAGTCAACAGAAGCTTTCTTT. Its protein product is CASNPRQSTEAFF.

The J gene is TRBJ1-4, the V gene TRBV6-5; 8 nucleotides line up with TRBD1. Germline V CDR1 and CDR2: MNHEY, SVGAGI. This CDR3 contains 15 residues. V was pared by 4 bases and J by 8 bases, with 9 bases of the junction left unmatched. CDR3 region: CASSFRQGTREKLFF. In DNA, the CDR3 is TGTGCCAGCAGTTTCCGACAGGGGACAAGGGAAAAACTGTTTTTT.

V and J are TRBV19 and TRBJ2-5; D is unclear. The V end was cut by 7 bases, the J end by 5 bases, with 8 bases between. The length of the CDR3 is 11 residues. The germline CDR1 and CDR2 sequences are LNHDA and SQIVND (reference sequence). CDR3 residues: CASKERETQYF. In nucleotides, the CDR3 is TGTGCCAGTAAAGAGAGGGAGACCCAGTACTTC.

The gene calls are TRBV10-3 and TRBJ2-5; 12 bases are shared with TRBD2. The CDR3 has 15 residues. J gave up 2 bases and V 5 bases, and 3 bases lay outside the gene matches. From germline, CDR1 is ENHRY and CDR2 SYGVKD. In DNA form, the CDR3 reads TGTGCCATCAGTAGGACTAGCGGGATGCAAGAGACCCAGTACTTC. This codes for CAISRTSGMQETQYF.

This chain links TRBV11-1 with TRBJ2-7; D is uncertain. Trimming shortened V by 5 bases and J by 4 bases, and 12 bases separated the two germline ends. Germline V CDR1 and CDR2: SGHAT, FQDESV (reference sequence). The CDR3 has 13 amino acids. The CDR3 coding sequence is TGTGCCAGCAGCCTTCTTAGGGAATACGAGCAGTACTTC. This codes for CASSLLREYEQYF. The complete variable domain, with remaining parts taken from reference TRBV11-1 and TRBJ2-7, reads EAEVAQSPRYKITEKSQAVAFWCDPISGHATLYWYRQILGQGPELLVQFQDESVVDDSQLPKDRFSAERLKGVDSTLKIQPAELGDSAMYLCASSLLREYEQYFGPGTRLTVT.

The chain is built from TRBV2 and TRBJ1-4, with TRBD1 as a possible D gene (6 bases). The germline V gene has CDR1 SNHLY and CDR2 FYNNEI. The CDR3 runs to 15 residues. Trimming removed 6 bases from V and 7 bases from J, with 18 bases in between. CDR3 loop: CASSKAYRAGEKLFF. The DNA of the CDR3 is TGTGCCAGCAGCAAGGCGTACAGGGCGGGTGAAAAACTGTTTTTT. The whole variable domain, filled in from reference TRBV2 and TRBJ1-4, reads EPEVTQTPSHQVTQMGQEVILRCVPISNHLYFYWYRQILGQKVEFLVSFYNNEISEKSEIFDDQFSVERPDGSNFTLKIRSTKLEDSAMYFCASSKAYRAGEKLFFGSGTQLSVL.

This clone was counted only a few times. The genes are TRBV2 and TRBJ2-5; 8 bases match TRBD2. V shed 6 bases and J 2 bases; nucleotides not matched to a gene: 5. The length of the CDR3 is 14 residues. CDR1 is SNHLY, CDR2 FYNNEI, per germline. Here the CDR3 reads CASRTSVPQETQYF. The CDR3 DNA reads as TGTGCCAGCAGGACTAGCGTCCCACAAGAGACCCAGTACTTC.